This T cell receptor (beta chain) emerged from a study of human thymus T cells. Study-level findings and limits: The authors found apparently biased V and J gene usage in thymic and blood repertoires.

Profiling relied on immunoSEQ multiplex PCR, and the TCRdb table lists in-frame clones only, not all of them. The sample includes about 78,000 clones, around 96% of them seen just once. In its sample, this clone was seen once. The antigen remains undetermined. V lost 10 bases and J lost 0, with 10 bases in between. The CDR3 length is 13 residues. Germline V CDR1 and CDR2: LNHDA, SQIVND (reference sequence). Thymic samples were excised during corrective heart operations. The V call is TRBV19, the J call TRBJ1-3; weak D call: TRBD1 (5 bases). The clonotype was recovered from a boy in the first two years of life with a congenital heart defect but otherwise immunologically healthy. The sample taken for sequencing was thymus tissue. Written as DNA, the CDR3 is TGTGCCACCCGACAGTTCTCTGGAAACACCATATATTTT. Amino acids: CATRQFSGNTIYF.